Below, one T cell receptor beta chain is given with its context. Its antigen is currently unknown. The data derive from a study of OX40 agonist ivuxolimab in advanced cancers. Study summary: Eligibility admitted prior anti-PD-1, anti-PD-L1 or anti-CTLA-4 therapy; roughly 37% had some.

Points from the study as a whole: Relative to CD4+, CD8+ T cells held more expanded clones on average. Near-lowest levels of clonal expansion characterized partial responders at 0.1-3.0 mg/kg. Among some nonresponders, normalized T-cell clonal expansion was also low.

The assay was immunoSEQ multiplex PCR, and TCRdb's table has in-frame clones only and misses some. Altogether 75,000 to 80,000 clones are present, 84% being singletons, with the ten largest covering under 7%. The V end was cut by 0 bases, the J end by 3 bases, with 7 bases between. CDR3 length: 14 residues. Germline loops: CDR1 SGDLS, CDR2 YYNGEE. The specimen comprised CD4+ or CD8+ T cells sorted from blood, sampled in a trial of the OX40 agonist ivuxolimab. The sequence came from an adult with an advanced solid tumor such as melanoma, head and neck, liver or kidney cancer. The J gene is TRBJ2-1, the V gene TRBV9, with D perhaps TRBD1 (5 bases). CDR3 sequence (DNA): TGTGCCAGCAGCGTAGGAAGGGGCTACAATGAGCAGTTCTTC. Protein product: CASSVGRGYNEQFF.